The rows below give T cell receptor beta chains drawn from one sample of a study of cytomegalovirus exposure and HLA in healthy donors. Method: immunoSEQ multiplex PCR; TCRdb's copy keeps in-frame clones and lacks some. This table has roughly 120,000 clones, about 80% appearing once. The sample comprised PBMCs. These receptors were taken from a man under 40 in good health and CMV-seropositive. CDR3s include the opening cysteine and the closing phenylalanine or tryptophan. D genes are given only for firm matches. The listing skips clone size in some rows; elsewhere it reads once, few, many or a size class.

size	V	D	J	CDR3	DNA
NA	TRBV19	TRBD1	TRBJ2-7	CASSRHTGDYEQYF	TGTGCCAGTAGTAGACACACAGGGGATTACGAGCAGTACTTC
once	TRBV4-2	NA	TRBJ1-1	CASSQEEHREIFNTEAFF	TGTGCCAGCAGCCAAGAAGAGCACAGGGAGATTTTTAACACTGAAGCTTTCTTT
NA	TRBV28	TRBD1	TRBJ1-3	CASGTALSGNTIYF	TGTGCCAGCGGGACAGCTTTATCTGGAAACACCATATATTTT
NA	TRBV4-3	NA	TRBJ1-1	CASSQDRAVNTEAFF	TGCGCCAGCAGCCAAGATCGAGCCGTTAACACTGAAGCTTTCTTT
NA	TRBV18	TRBD1	TRBJ2-6	CASSLKTGPSSSGANVLTF	TGTGCCAGCTCACTGAAGACAGGGCCGTCCAGCTCTGGGGCCAACGTCCTGACTTTC
NA	TRBV9	NA	TRBJ2-6	CASSAPSGANVLTF	TGTGCCAGCAGCGCCCCGTCTGGGGCCAACGTCCTGACTTTC
NA	TRBV5-1	TRBD1	TRBJ2-1	CASSLGHRTGNEQFF	TGCGCCAGCAGCTTGGGGCACCGGACAGGGAATGAGCAGTTCTTC
NA	TRBV4-3	TRBD2	TRBJ2-6	CASSPGMGGANGLTF	TGCGCCAGCAGCCCAGGTATGGGAGGGGCCAACGGCCTGACTTTC
NA	TRBV15	TRBD2	TRBJ2-5	CATSSGTRQETQYF	TGTGCCACCAGCTCAGGGACTAGACAAGAGACCCAGTACTTC
NA	TRBV6-4	TRBD2	TRBJ2-1	CASSPTSGGENEQFF	TGTGCCAGCAGTCCGACTAGCGGGGGGGAGAATGAGCAGTTCTTC
NA	TRBV5-1	TRBD1	TRBJ1-6	CASSLRWDSNSPLHF	TGCGCCAGCAGTCTTCGGTGGGACAGTAATTCACCCCTCCACTTT
NA	TRBV20-1	NA	TRBJ1-2	CSAADYGYTF	TGCAGTGCGGCAGACTATGGCTACACCTTC
NA	TRBV29-1	NA	TRBJ1-2	CSVSGTLGYTF	TGCAGCGTTTCAGGGACTCTCGGCTACACCTTC
NA	TRBV9	NA	TRBJ2-5	CASSLLETQYF	TGTGCCAGCAGCCTTTTAGAGACCCAGTACTTC
few	TRBV7-9	TRBD1	TRBJ1-1	CASSWGQGNTEAFF	TGTGCCAGCAGCTGGGGACAGGGGAACACTGAAGCTTTCTTT
NA	TRBV7-9	TRBD2	TRBJ2-2	CASSSLKRGGRTGELFF	TGTGCCAGCAGCTCTCTCAAGCGGGGGGGCCGCACCGGGGAGCTGTTTTTT
once	TRBV5-4	NA	TRBJ1-2	CASSLSGSWDGYTF	TGTGCCAGCAGCTTAAGCGGGTCCTGGGATGGCTACACCTTC
once	TRBV7-2	NA	TRBJ2-7	CASSLRGQAHYEQYF	TGTGCCAGCAGCTTAAGAGGGCAGGCCCACTACGAGCAGTACTTC
NA	TRBV4-3	NA	TRBJ1-5	CASSQDRAGFQPQHF	TGCGCCAGCAGCCAAGATAGGGCAGGGTTTCAGCCCCAGCATTTT
NA	TRBV28	TRBD1	TRBJ2-5	CASSHKWTGWRETQYF	TGTGCCAGCAGTCATAAATGGACAGGCTGGCGGGAGACCCAGTACTTC
NA	TRBV7-6	NA	TRBJ2-6	CASSLARSANVLTF	TGTGCCAGCAGCTTAGCCAGGTCGGCCAACGTCCTGACTTTC
NA	TRBV10-3	NA	TRBJ2-5	CAISESTRRETQYF	TGTGCCATCAGTGAGTCCACCAGGCGCGAGACCCAGTACTTC
NA	TRBV7-2	TRBD1	TRBJ1-1	CASSFLLGYRGPTEAFF	TGTGCCAGCAGCTTCTTATTGGGGTACAGGGGGCCGACTGAAGCTTTCTTT
few	TRBV9	TRBD1	TRBJ1-3	CASSVGPRGLSGNTIYF	TGTGCCAGCAGCGTAGGCCCCAGGGGGCTCTCTGGAAACACCATATATTTT
NA	TRBV5-8	NA	TRBJ1-2	CASSPGGSGPDYGYTF	TGTGCCAGCAGCCCCGGGGGGAGCGGTCCTGACTATGGCTACACCTTC
NA	TRBV4-2	TRBD1	TRBJ2-7	CASSRGTGNSYEQYF	TGTGCCAGCAGCCGCGGGACAGGTAACTCCTACGAGCAGTACTTC
NA	TRBV5-1	TRBD2	TRBJ2-1	CASSDASGYYNEQFF	TGCGCCAGCAGCGATGCTAGCGGGTACTACAATGAGCAGTTCTTC
NA	TRBV7-3	NA	TRBJ2-7	CASSSISSTRQSSYEQYF	TGTGCCAGCAGCTCCATATCGAGTACCAGACAGAGCTCCTACGAGCAGTACTTC
NA	TRBV11-3	TRBD2	TRBJ2-1	CASSLLSDIAGGSNEQFF	TGTGCCAGCAGCTTACTATCCGATATAGCGGGGGGGAGTAATGAGCAGTTCTTC
NA	TRBV7-6	TRBD2	TRBJ2-7	CASSNGLDYEQYF	TGTGCCAGCTCAAATGGACTAGACTACGAGCAGTACTTC
few	TRBV28	TRBD1	TRBJ2-4	CASSFPDRGSNSQYF	TGTGCCAGCAGTTTCCCCGACAGGGGGTCAAACAGTCAGTACTTC
NA	TRBV11-2	NA	TRBJ1-1	CASSLDAAAQGTEAFF	TGTGCCAGCAGCTTAGATGCGGCAGCCCAGGGCACTGAAGCTTTCTTT
NA	TRBV11-3	NA	TRBJ1-1	CASSLYPSLNTEAFF	TGTGCCAGCAGCTTATACCCTAGTCTCAACACTGAAGCTTTCTTT
NA	TRBV7-2	NA	TRBJ1-5	CASSLGQGSGGNQPQHF	TGTGCCAGCAGCTTGGGGCAGGGGTCAGGGGGCAATCAGCCCCAGCATTTT
NA	TRBV2	NA	TRBJ1-3	CASSELGASGNTIYF	TGTGCCAGCAGTGAATTGGGAGCCTCTGGAAACACCATATATTTT
once	TRBV5-6	TRBD2	TRBJ2-3	CASSRLAGTTDTQYF	TGTGCCAGCAGCCGACTAGCGGGGACTACAGATACGCAGTATTTT
NA	TRBV18	TRBD1	TRBJ1-2	CASSPEAGGNGSGGYTF	TGTGCCAGCTCACCGGAAGCAGGGGGCAATGGCTCAGGTGGCTACACCTTC
NA	TRBV5-1	TRBD1	TRBJ1-2	CASSLGTGSTGKGYGYTF	TGCGCCAGCAGCTTGGGGACGGGATCGACAGGGAAGGGCTATGGCTACACCTTC
NA	TRBV30	TRBD1	TRBJ2-7	CAWSLLGQGRGGFEQYF	TGTGCCTGGAGTTTACTGGGACAGGGGAGAGGCGGCTTCGAGCAGTACTTC
NA	TRBV5-4	NA	TRBJ2-3	CASSLGGAGLTDTQYF	TGTGCCAGCAGCTTGGGAGGGGCGGGGCTCACAGATACGCAGTATTTT
few	TRBV28	NA	TRBJ2-7	CASSFHYEQYF	TGTGCCAGCAGTTTCCACTACGAGCAGTACTTC
NA	TRBV29-1	TRBD1	TRBJ2-2	CSVTSGTGITGELFF	TGCAGCGTAACCTCCGGGACAGGGATAACCGGGGAGCTGTTTTTT
few	TRBV6-1	TRBD1	TRBJ1-5	CASSEADRGNQPQHF	TGTGCCAGCAGTGAAGCCGACAGGGGGAACCAGCCCCAGCATTTT
NA	TRBV9	TRBD1	TRBJ2-7	CASSVAQGAIGEQYF	TGTGCCAGCAGCGTAGCCCAGGGGGCCATTGGCGAGCAGTACTTC
NA	TRBV27	TRBD2	TRBJ2-5	CASSLIAGETQYF	TGTGCCAGCAGTTTAATAGCGGGGGAGACCCAGTACTTC
NA	TRBV5-4	TRBD1	TRBJ2-3	CASSDRASSTDTQYF	TGTGCCAGCAGCGACAGGGCCTCTAGCACAGATACGCAGTATTTT
few	TRBV15	TRBD2	TRBJ2-3	CATSRGLAGADTQYF	TGTGCCACCAGCAGAGGGCTAGCGGGCGCTGATACGCAGTATTTT